This TCR beta chain was captured in a study of blood T cell repertoires in COVID-19. The protocol was immunoSEQ multiplex PCR, while the TCRdb copy is restricted to in-frame clones and leaves out a portion. The table has about 280,000 clones, around 86% seen once. V lost 8 bases to trimming and J lost 11 bases, with 12 bases between them. The germline CDR1 and CDR2 sequences are LNHDA and SQIVND (reference sequence). The CDR3 is 10 residues long. The gene calls are TRBV19 and TRBJ1-1; D gene ambiguous. Sample: peripheral blood. This receptor was identified in a man aged 35-49 years with active or convalescent COVID-19. The CDR3 protein is CASSHGGAFF. The CDR3 DNA sequence: TGTGCCAGTTCACATGGAGGTGCTTTCTTT. Filled out from reference TRBV19 and TRBJ1-1, the complete variable domain reads DGGITQSPKYLFRKEGQNVTLSCEQNLNHDAMYWYRQDPGQGLRLIYYSQIVNDFQKGDIAEGYSVSREKKESFPLTVTSAQKNPTAFYLCASSHGGAFFGQGTRLTVV.